Following are 8 T cell receptor beta chains from one sample sequenced in a study of blood T cell repertoires in COVID-19. Only in-frame clones appear in the TCRdb table, and some are missing; sequencing was by immunoSEQ multiplex PCR. This table has approximately 300,000 clones, roughly 86% appearing once. Sequencing was done on a sample of peripheral blood. The origin of the receptors is a woman aged 30 to 39 with COVID-19, enrolled during active disease.

This clone was picked up a small number of times. The genes are TRBV30 and TRBJ2-7, with D tentatively TRBD2 (6 bases). Looked up from germline, CDR1 is GTSNPN and CDR2 is SVGIG (reference sequence). Trimming pared 5 bases from V and 0 bases from J, leaving 26 bases between. The CDR3 loop spans 18 amino acids. The CDR3 here is CAWAPPGSGHDSSYEQYF. CDR3 coding DNA: TGTGCCTGGGCGCCCCCGGGGAGCGGGCACGATAGCTCCTACGAGCAGTACTTC.

This sequence joins TRBV7-9 and TRBJ2-1; D uncertain. In germline, CDR1 is SEHNR, CDR2 FQNEAQ (reference sequence). This CDR3 is built from 12 residues. This chain's CDR3 is CVLNPGPSEQFF. The CDR3 region has the DNA TGTGTCCTCAACCCGGGTCCCAGTGAGCAGTTCTTC. The full variable domain, rest sourced from reference TRBV7-9 and TRBJ2-1, is DTGVSQNPRHKITKRGQNVTFRCDPISEHNRLYWYRQTLGQGPEFLTYFQNEAQLEKSRLLSDRFSAERPKGSFSTLEIQRTEQGDSAMYLCVLNPGPSEQFFGPGTRLTVL.

The chain employs TRBV6-5 and TRBJ1-1, with a possible D match to TRBD1 (5 bases). The germline V gene encodes CDR1 MNHEY and CDR2 SVGAGI. V was shortened by 7 bases and J by 6 bases, with 12 bases between the two germline ends. This CDR3 is 12 amino acids long. As DNA, the CDR3 is TGTGCCAGCACAACGCGGGGCGCTGAAGCTTTCTTT. Amino acids: CASTTRGAEAFF.

This clone turned up a few times. The chain carries TRBV19 and TRBJ1-1, with a tentative D call TRBD1 (5 bases). This CDR3 is built from 16 residues. The ends were cut back, 3 bases at V and 4 bases at J, with 18 bases in the middle. The germline V gene has CDR1 LNHDA and CDR2 SQIVND (reference sequence). The DNA for the CDR3 is TGTGCCAGTAGTATCGGGGGGGGTAGATCGACCACTGAAGCTTTCTTT. Protein product: CASSIGGGRSTTEAFF.

The chain recombines TRBV7-8 with TRBJ1-5; D uncertain. Germline V CDR1 and CDR2: SGHVS, FQNEAQ. The CDR3 totals 14 residues. V was trimmed by 6 bases and J by 1 base, leaving 10 bases between them. CDR3 residues: CASREGRSNQPQHF. DNA of the CDR3: TGTGCCAGCAGGGAAGGCAGGAGCAATCAGCCCCAGCATTTT.

The CDR3 region has the DNA TGTGCCACCAGTGCCCCTTTACCGGGACAGCGAGCTTATGGCTACACCTTC. Its protein product is CATSAPLPGQRAYGYTF. The chain is built from TRBV24-1 and TRBJ1-2; 7 positions agree with TRBD1. The CDR3 has 17 amino acids. The germline V gene encodes CDR1 KGHDR and CDR2 SFDVKD. V dropped 5 bases and J dropped 5; count of bases not matched to a gene: 16.

There are a few counts of this clone. The V call is TRBV6-2 or TRBV6-3, the J call TRBJ2-7; TRBD1 agrees at 11 bases. The CDR3 spans 20 residues. After removal of 0 bases from V and 3 bases from J, the junction contained 16 bases not matched to a gene. Germline lookup yields CDR1 MNHEY and CDR2 SVGEGT. CDR3 sequence (DNA): TGTGCCAGCAGTTACTCGTTCTATGGGACAGGGGGTTCATTCAACTACGAGCAGTACTTC. The encoded protein is CASSYSFYGTGGSFNYEQYF.

J is TRBJ1-1 and V is TRBV5-1; D might be TRBD1 (6 bases). Trimming took 6 bases from V and 2 from J, leaving 14 bases between them. This CDR3 spans 14 amino acids. CDR1 is SGHRS, CDR2 YFSETQ, per germline. The CDR3 is CASNQDRTNTEAFF. The CDR3 nucleotides are TGCGCCAGCAACCAGGACAGAACCAACACTGAAGCTTTCTTT.